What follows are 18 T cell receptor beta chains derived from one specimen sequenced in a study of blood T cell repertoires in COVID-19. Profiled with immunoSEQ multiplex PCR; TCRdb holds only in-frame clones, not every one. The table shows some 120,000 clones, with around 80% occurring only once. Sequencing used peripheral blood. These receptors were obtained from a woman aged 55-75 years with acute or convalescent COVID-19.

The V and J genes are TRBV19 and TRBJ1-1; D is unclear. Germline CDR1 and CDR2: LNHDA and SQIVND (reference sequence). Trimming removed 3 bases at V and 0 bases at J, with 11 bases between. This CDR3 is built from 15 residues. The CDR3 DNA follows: TGTGCCAGTAGTATTTCTGGAGGGTTGAACACTGAAGCTTTCTTT. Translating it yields CASSISGGLNTEAFF.

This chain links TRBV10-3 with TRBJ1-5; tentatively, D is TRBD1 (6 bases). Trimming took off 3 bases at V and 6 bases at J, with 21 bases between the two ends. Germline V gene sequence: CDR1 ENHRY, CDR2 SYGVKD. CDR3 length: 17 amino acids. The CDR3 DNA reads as TGTGCCATCAGTGAACGTTTACAGGGTTTCGTCAGTCAGCCCCAGCATTTT. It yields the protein CAISERLQGFVSQPQHF.

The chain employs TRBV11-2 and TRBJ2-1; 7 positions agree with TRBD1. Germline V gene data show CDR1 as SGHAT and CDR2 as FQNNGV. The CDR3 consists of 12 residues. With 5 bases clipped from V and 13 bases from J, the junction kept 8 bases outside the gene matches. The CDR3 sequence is CASSTRTGVQFF. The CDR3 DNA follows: TGTGCCAGCAGCACTCGTACAGGGGTTCAGTTCTTC.

The CDR3 sequence: CATGEGVQPQHF. CDR3 nucleotides: TGTGCCACCGGAGAAGGGGTTCAGCCCCAGCATTTT. V usage is TRBV24-1 and J usage is TRBJ1-5; perhaps TRBD1 as D (5 bases). The germline gives CDR1 KGHDR, CDR2 SFDVKD. The CDR3 is 12 amino acids. V was clipped by 9 bases and J by 6 bases, with 11 bases between them.

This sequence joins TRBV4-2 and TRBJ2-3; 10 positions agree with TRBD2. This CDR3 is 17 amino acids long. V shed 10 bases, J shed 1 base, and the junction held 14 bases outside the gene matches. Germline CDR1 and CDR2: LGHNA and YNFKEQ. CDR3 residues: CATSPQRGGRGTDTQYF. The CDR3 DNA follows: TGTGCCACTTCCCCCCAGCGGGGGGGCCGAGGCACAGATACGCAGTATTTT.

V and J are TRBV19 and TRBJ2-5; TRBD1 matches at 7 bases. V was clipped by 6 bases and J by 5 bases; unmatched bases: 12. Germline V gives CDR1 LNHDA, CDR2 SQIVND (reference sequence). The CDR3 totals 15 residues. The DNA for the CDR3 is TGTGCCAGTAGCGCGCGAAGGGGGCTTCAGGAGACCCAGTACTTC. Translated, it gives CASSARRGLQETQYF.

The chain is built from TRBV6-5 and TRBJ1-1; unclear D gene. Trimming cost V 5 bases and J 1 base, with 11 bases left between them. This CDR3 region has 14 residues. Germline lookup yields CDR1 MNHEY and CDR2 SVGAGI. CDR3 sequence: CASSPDIKNTEAFF. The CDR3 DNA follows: TGTGCCAGCAGTCCAGACATAAAGAACACTGAAGCTTTCTTT.

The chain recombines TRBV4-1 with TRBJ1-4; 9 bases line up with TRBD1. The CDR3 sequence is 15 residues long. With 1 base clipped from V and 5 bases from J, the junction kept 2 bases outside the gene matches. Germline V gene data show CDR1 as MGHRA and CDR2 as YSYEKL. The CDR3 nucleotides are TGCGCCAGCAGCCAAGGGGACAGGGTAAATGAAAAACTGTTTTTT. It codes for CASSQGDRVNEKLFF.

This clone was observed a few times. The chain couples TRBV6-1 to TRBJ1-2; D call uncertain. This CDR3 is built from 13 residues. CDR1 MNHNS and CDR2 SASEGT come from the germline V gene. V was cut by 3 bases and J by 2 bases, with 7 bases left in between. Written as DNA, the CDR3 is TGTGCCAGCAGTGAGGGCACAAACTATGGCTACACCTTC. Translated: CASSEGTNYGYTF.

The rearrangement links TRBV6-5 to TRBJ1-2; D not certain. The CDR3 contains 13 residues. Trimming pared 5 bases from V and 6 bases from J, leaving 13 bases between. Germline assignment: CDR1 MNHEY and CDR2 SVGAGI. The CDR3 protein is CASSPFGVDGYTF. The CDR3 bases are TGTGCCAGCAGTCCTTTCGGGGTGGATGGCTACACCTTC.

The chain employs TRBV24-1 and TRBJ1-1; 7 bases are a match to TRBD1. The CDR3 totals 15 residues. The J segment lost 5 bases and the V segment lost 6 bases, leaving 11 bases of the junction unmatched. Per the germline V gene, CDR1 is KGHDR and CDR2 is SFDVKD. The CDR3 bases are TGTGCCACCAGTAAAGAAGGGGGCGCAGGGACTGAAGCTTTCTTT. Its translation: CATSKEGGAGTEAFF.

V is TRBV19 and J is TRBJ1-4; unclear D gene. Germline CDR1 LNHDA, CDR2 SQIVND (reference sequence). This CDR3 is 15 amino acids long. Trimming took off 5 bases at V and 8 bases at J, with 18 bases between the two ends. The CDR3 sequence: CASSPGVAVSEKLFF. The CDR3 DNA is TGTGCCAGTAGTCCCGGAGTTGCGGTTAGCGAAAAACTGTTTTTT.

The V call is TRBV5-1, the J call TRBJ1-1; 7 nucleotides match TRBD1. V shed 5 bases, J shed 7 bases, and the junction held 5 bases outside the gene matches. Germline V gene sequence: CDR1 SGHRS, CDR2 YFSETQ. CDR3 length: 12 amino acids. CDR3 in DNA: TGCGCCAGCAGGATTACAGGGGATGAAGCTTTCTTT. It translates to CASRITGDEAFF.

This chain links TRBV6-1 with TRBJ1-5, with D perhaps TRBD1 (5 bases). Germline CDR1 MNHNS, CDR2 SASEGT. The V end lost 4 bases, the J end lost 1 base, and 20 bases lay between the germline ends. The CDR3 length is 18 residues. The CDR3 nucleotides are TGTGCCAGCAGTGCCGAGGAAGGGGCCCTCTGGAGCAATCAGCCCCAGCATTTT. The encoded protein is CASSAEEGALWSNQPQHF.

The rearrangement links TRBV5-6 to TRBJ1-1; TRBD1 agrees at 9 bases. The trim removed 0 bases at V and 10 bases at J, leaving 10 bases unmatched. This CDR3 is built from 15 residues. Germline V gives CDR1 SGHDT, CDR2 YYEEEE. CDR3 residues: CASSLAGQGRSGAFF. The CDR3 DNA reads TGTGCCAGCAGCTTGGCGGGACAGGGACGAAGCGGAGCTTTCTTT.

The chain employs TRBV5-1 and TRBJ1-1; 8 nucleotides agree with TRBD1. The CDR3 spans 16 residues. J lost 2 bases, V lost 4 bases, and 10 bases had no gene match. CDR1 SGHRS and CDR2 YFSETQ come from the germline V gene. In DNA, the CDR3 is TGCGCCAGCAGCCCTCTAGGACAGGGAAGTAACACTGAAGCTTTCTTT. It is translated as CASSPLGQGSNTEAFF.

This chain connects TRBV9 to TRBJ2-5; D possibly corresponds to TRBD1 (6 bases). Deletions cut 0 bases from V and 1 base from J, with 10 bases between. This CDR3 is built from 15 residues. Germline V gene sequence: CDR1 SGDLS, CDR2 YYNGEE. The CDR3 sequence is CASSVELDSQETQYF. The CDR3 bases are TGTGCCAGCAGCGTAGAACTGGACAGCCAAGAGACCCAGTACTTC.

The CDR3: CASSLEYGSPLHF. In DNA, the CDR3 is TGTGCCAGCAGCTTAGAATACGGGTCACCCCTCCACTTT. V usage is TRBV7-2 and J usage is TRBJ1-6; the D is unclear. The CDR3 has 13 residues. The V and J ends lost 1 base and 10 bases respectively, with 8 bases between them. Germline values: CDR1 SGHTA, CDR2 FQGNSA. Complete variable domain (other parts from reference TRBV7-2 and TRBJ1-6): GAGVSQSPSNKVTEKGKDVELRCDPISGHTALYWYRQSLGQGLEFLIYFQGNSAPDKSGLPSDRFSAERTGGSVSTLTIQRTQQEDSAVYLCASSLEYGSPLHFGNGTRLTVT.